These 6 T cell receptor beta chains share one sample of origin, sequenced in a study of kidney transplant recipient with SARS-CoV-2 infection. Each CDR3 protein is one row after TCRdb ran MiXCR on the reads. This sample yields under 250,000 distinct CDR3 sequences, of which under 30% are seen a single time; around 6.8% belongs to the top ten. The input for sequencing was a blood sample, taken at baseline and around day 120 from a kidney transplant recipient. These receptors all come from a young adult male patient who had COVID-19 and was a kidney transplant recipient. Some T cells may be transferred from the graft donor.

CDR3: CASSYSIGEGFF. CDR3 sequence (DNA): TGTGCCAGCAGTTACTCGATTGGAGAGGGGTTCTTC. The gene calls are TRBV6-8 and TRBJ2-1, with a weak D call TRBD2 (5 bases). This CDR3 is built from 12 residues. The V end was cut by 0 bases, the J end by 15 bases, with 12 bases between. Germline CDR1 MNHGY, CDR2 SAAAGT.

This clonotype was seen a handful of times. This sequence may be a read error, since a much larger clone differs from it by one base. The rearrangement uses TRBV3-1 and TRBJ2-5; D is unresolved. This CDR3 spans 17 amino acids. Germline V gene data show CDR1 as LGHDT and CDR2 as YNNKEL (reference sequence). The V end lost 5 bases, the J end lost 5 bases, and 24 bases lay between the germline ends. The CDR3 spells CASSKSIPISFSETQYF. The CDR3, as DNA: TGTGCCAGCAGCAAGTCCATTCCCATTTCTTTCTCTGAGACCCAGTACTTC.

This sequence joins TRBV2 and TRBJ2-3, with TRBD1 matching over 7 bases. Unmatched junction bases numbered 4, after V lost 0 bases and J lost 4 bases. The V gene's germline CDR1 is SNHLY and CDR2 FYNNEI. The CDR3 spans 15 residues. The CDR3 protein is CASSEALRGPDTQYF. The CDR3 nucleotides are TGTGCCAGCAGTGAAGCGCTTAGGGGGCCAGATACGCAGTATTTT.

Note on this clonotype: This may come from a read error, since a much larger clone is one base off. The chain employs TRBV3-2 and TRBJ2-1; the table's TRBD2 call for D was not verified on the DNA. TRBV3-2 is recorded as a pseudogene. This CDR3 comprises 12 residues. CDR3 loop: CASSLRGLGQFF. Written as DNA, the CDR3 is TGTGCCAGCAGCCTCCGAGGACTTGGGCAGTTCTTC.

This clonotype was observed many times. The rearrangement uses TRBV30 and TRBJ1-3; 8 nucleotides match TRBD1. CDR3 length: 17 amino acids. Per the germline V gene, CDR1 is GTSNPN and CDR2 is SVGIG (reference sequence). V shed 4 bases and J 0 bases; nucleotides not matched to a gene: 11. CDR3 nucleotides: TGTGCCTGGAAATCAGGGGGCGCCCGGAGCTCTGGAAACACCATATATTTT. As protein: CAWKSGGARSSGNTIYF.

Ten or more counts support this clonotype. This chain joins TRBV4-1 and TRBJ2-7; D remains ambiguous. In germline, CDR1 is MGHRA, CDR2 YSYEKL. The CDR3 has 13 residues. V was clipped by 0 bases and J by 3 bases, with 6 bases between them. CDR3 in amino acids: CASSQELYYEQYF. Here the CDR3 DNA reads TGCGCCAGCAGCCAAGAACTGTACTACGAGCAGTACTTC.